A selection of T cell receptor beta chains follows, all from one sample in a study of T cells in Graves' hyperthyroidism and ophthalmopathy. From the multiplex PCR reads, TCRdb called clonotypes with MiXCR, one entry per CDR3 protein. Of 450,000 to 700,000 distinct CDR3 sequences in the sample, around 42% were seen once. Sequenced input: peripheral blood or thyroid tissue (not recorded which). Receptors originate from a woman aged 18-29 years with Graves' hyperthyroidism. CDR3s include the opening cysteine and the closing phenylalanine or tryptophan. Each record gives: V gene, D gene, CDR3 protein. D genes are given only for firm matches.

v_gene: TRBV6-6
d_gene: NA
CDR3aa: CASRMGAGAREKLFF

v_gene: TRBV12-3/TRBV12-4
d_gene: NA
CDR3aa: CASRPPGLSSQETQYF

v_gene: TRBV20-1
d_gene: NA
CDR3aa: CSARDGFQETQYF

v_gene: TRBV15
d_gene: NA
CDR3aa: CATSSQDGFNYGYTF

v_gene: TRBV18
d_gene: TRBD1
CDR3aa: CASSTGQGDEKLFF

v_gene: TRBV4-2
d_gene: NA
CDR3aa: CASSQRGQPPNYGYTF

v_gene: TRBV24-1
d_gene: NA
CDR3aa: CATSDRRAGEYEQYF

v_gene: TRBV19
d_gene: NA
CDR3aa: CASIGRANQPQHF

v_gene: TRBV2
d_gene: TRBD1
CDR3aa: CASVVGGTGASETQYF

v_gene: TRBV20-1
d_gene: TRBD2
CDR3aa: CSARPSGSSGEQYF

v_gene: TRBV7-9
d_gene: NA
CDR3aa: CASSPVTRLSGNTIYF

v_gene: TRBV20-1
d_gene: NA
CDR3aa: CSARERGDTYEQYF

v_gene: TRBV2
d_gene: NA
CDR3aa: CASRDRGGNTEAFF

v_gene: TRBV6-1
d_gene: NA
CDR3aa: CASSEVWQNLMNTEAFF

v_gene: TRBV15
d_gene: NA
CDR3aa: CSTSRDLGEQYF

v_gene: TRBV9
d_gene: TRBD1
CDR3aa: CASSLGQGHHTYGYTF

v_gene: TRBV2
d_gene: NA
CDR3aa: CASSEVFPGNTEAFF

v_gene: TRBV7-6
d_gene: NA
CDR3aa: CASSSRPQHF

v_gene: TRBV7-8
d_gene: NA
CDR3aa: CASSLGLEKLFF

v_gene: TRBV4-2
d_gene: NA
CDR3aa: CASSQETVSGNTIYF